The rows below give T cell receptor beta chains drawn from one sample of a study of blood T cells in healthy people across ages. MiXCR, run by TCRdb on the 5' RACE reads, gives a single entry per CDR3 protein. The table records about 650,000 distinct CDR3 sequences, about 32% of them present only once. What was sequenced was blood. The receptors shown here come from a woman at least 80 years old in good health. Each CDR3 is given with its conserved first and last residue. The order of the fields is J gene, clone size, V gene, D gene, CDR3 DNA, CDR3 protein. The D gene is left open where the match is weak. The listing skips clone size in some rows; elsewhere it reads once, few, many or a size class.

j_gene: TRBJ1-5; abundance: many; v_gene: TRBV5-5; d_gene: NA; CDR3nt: TGTGCCAGCAGCTTGGAGGCGGCCAGCAATCAGCCCCAGCATTTT; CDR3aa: CASSLEAASNQPQHF
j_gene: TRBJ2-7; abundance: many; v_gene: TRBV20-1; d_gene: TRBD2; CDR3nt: TGCAGTGCTAGAAGGCTAGCGGGGGGGCTCTCCTACGAGCAGTACTTC; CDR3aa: CSARRLAGGLSYEQYF
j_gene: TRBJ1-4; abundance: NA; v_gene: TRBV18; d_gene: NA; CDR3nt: TGTGCCAGCTCACTAACAGAGAATGAAAAACTGTTTTTT; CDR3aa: CASSLTENEKLFF
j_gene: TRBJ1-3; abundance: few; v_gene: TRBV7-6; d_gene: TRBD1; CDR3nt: TGTGCCAGCAGCTCAACATACAGGGGGATTCAGGGGAACACCATATATTTT; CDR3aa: CASSSTYRGIQGNTIYF
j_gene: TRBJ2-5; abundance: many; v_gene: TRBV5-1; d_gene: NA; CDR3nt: TGCGCCAGCAGCTTCGGGGTCCTAGGGGAAGAGACCCAGTACTTC; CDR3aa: CASSFGVLGEETQYF
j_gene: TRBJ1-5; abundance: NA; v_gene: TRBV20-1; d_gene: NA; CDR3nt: TGCAGTGCTAGAGGCAGCGGTCGAAGCAATCAGCCCCAGCATTTT; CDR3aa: CSARGSGRSNQPQHF
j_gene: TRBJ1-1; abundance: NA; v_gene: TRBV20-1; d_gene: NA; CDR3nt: TGCAGTGTCCCGGACATTCAGAACACTGAAGCTTTCTTT; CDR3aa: CSVPDIQNTEAFF
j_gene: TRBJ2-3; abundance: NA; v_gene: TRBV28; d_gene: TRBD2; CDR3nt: TGTGCCAGCAGCCGAGCCCTAGCGGGGGGGCCAGATACGCAGTATTTT; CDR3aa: CASSRALAGGPDTQYF
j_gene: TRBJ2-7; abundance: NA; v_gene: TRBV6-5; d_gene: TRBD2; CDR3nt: TGTGCCAGCAGGCCCACACTAGCGGGCTACGAGCAGTACTTC; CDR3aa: CASRPTLAGYEQYF
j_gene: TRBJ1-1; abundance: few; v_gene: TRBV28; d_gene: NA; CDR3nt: TGTGCCAGCAGTTTACCCGACCTTAGGACTGAAGCTTTCTTT; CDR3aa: CASSLPDLRTEAFF
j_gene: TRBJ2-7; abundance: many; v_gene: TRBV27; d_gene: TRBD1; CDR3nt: TGTGCCAGCAGTCTGGCCCCCGGGACAGGGGGACGCGAGCAGTACTTC; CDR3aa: CASSLAPGTGGREQYF
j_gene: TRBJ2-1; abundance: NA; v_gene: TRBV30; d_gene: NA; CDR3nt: TGTGCCTGGAGCCGAAAGATCGGGACTCACAATGGGCAGTTCTTC; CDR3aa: CAWSRKIGTHNGQFF
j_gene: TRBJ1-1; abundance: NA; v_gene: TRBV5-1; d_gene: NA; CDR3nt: TGCGCCAGCAGCTTGGGCTTCTTGGACACTGAAGCTTTCTTT; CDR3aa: CASSLGFLDTEAFF
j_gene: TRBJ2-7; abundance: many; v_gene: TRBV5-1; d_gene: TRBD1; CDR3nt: TGCGCCAGCAGAGTCGGACAGGGGGCTCTCGCCGAGCAGTACTTC; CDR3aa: CASRVGQGALAEQYF
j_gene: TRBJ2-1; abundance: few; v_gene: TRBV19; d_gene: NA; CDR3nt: TGTGCCAGTAGTAAACAGGGCTTACACAATGAGCAGTTCTTC; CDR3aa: CASSKQGLHNEQFF
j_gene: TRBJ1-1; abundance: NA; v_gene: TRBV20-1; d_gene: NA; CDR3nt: TGCAGTGCTAGCGCCCCGGACCGCTCGAACACTGAAGCTTTCTTT; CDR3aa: CSASAPDRSNTEAFF
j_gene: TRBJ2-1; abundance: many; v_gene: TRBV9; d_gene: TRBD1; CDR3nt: TGTGCCAGCAGCGCCCTGGGGACAGGGGGAGATGAGCAGTTCTTC; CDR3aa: CASSALGTGGDEQFF
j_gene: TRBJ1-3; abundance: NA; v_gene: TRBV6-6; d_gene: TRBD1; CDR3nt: TGTGCCAGCAGTCGAGAAACCGGGACAGGTCCCGGAAACACCATATATTTT; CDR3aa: CASSRETGTGPGNTIYF
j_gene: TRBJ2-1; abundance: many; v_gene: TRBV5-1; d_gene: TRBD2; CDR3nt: TGCGCCAGCAGCGGACTAGCGGGGGGGCCCGGCAATGAGCAGTTCTTC; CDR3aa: CASSGLAGGPGNEQFF
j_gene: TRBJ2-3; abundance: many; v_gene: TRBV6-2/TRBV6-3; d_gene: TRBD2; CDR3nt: TGTGCCAGCAGTTCCACTAGCGTAAGCACAGATACGCAGTATTTT; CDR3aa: CASSSTSVSTDTQYF
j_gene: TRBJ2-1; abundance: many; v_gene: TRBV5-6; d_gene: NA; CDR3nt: TGTGCCAGCAGCTTGTACTCGGGTAATCGCAATGAGCAGTTCTTC; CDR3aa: CASSLYSGNRNEQFF
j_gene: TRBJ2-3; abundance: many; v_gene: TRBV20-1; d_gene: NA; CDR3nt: TGCAGTGCTACTAGACTAATCCCCCGCACAGATACGCAGTATTTT; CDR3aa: CSATRLIPRTDTQYF
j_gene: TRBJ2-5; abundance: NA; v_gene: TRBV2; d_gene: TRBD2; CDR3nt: TGTGCCAGCAGTGGACTAGCGGGAGGGCCAACAGAGACCCAGTACTTC; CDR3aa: CASSGLAGGPTETQYF
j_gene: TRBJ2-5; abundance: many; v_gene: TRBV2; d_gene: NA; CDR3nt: TGTGCCAGCAGCAACGGAGGGGCCAACGTCCTCCCGTCTCAGTACTTC; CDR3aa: CASSNGGANVLPSQYF
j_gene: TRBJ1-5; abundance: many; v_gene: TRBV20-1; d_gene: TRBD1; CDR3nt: TGCAGTGCCGGACAGGGGGGGGCTAATCAGCCCCAGCATTTT; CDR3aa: CSAGQGGANQPQHF
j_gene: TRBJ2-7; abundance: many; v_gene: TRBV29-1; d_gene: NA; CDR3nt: TGCAGCGTTGGTCAGGGGAGTCGCTACGAGCAGTACTTC; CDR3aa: CSVGQGSRYEQYF
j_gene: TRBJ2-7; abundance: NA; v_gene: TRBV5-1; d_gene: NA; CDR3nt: TGCGCCAGCAGCTTGGGAGCCTTAGGACCACTTTTTGCAGAGCAGTACTTC; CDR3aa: CASSLGALGPLFAEQYF
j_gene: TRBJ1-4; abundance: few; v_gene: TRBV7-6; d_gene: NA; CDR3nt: TGTGCCAGCAGCCAATCGACAGGAGCAACTAATGAAAAACTGTTTTTT; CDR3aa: CASSQSTGATNEKLFF
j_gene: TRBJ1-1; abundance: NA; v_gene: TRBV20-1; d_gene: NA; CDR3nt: TGCAGTGCTAGGGAGGCGGGTCGGGGGGACACTGAAGCTTTCTTT; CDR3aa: CSAREAGRGDTEAFF
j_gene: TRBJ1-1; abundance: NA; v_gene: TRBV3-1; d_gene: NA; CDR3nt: TGTGCCAGCAGCCAGCCGGACCCAAACACTGAAGCTTTCTTT; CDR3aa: CASSQPDPNTEAFF
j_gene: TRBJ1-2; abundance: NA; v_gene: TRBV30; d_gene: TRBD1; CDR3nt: TGTGCCTGGGGACAGGGGGGCCGAGGCTACACCTTC; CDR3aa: CAWGQGGRGYTF
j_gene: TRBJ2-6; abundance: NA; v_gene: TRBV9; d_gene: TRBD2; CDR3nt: TGTGCCAGCACCCCGCGGGGCGGGAGACCCTCTGGGGCCAACGTCCGGACTTTC; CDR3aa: CASTPRGGRPSGANVRTF
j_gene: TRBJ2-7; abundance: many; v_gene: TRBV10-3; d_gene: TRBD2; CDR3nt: TGTGCCATTTCACTAGCGGAAACGTACGAGCAGTACTTC; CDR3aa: CAISLAETYEQYF
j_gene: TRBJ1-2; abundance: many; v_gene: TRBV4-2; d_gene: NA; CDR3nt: TGTGCCAGCAGCCAAGATCCGGGGTACTATGGCTACACCTTC; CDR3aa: CASSQDPGYYGYTF
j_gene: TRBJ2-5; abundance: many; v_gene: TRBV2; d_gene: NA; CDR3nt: TGTGCCAGCGCCGCCAGGGAGACCCAGTACTTC; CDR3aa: CASAARETQYF
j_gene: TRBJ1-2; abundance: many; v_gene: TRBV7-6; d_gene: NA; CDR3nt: TGTGCCAGCAGCTTAGGCTTTGGTTTGGACGCGGGCTATGGCTACACCTTC; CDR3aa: CASSLGFGLDAGYGYTF
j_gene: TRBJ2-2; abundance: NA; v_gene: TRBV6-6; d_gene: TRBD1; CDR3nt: TGTGCCAGCGAGAGATACCTAAAGGGGGCCACCGGGGAGCTGTTTTTT; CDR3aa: CASERYLKGATGELFF
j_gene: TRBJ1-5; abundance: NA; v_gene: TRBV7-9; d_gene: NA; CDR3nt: TGTGCCAGCAGCTTAGAAACGATCCCCAATCAGCCCCAGCATTTT; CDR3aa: CASSLETIPNQPQHF
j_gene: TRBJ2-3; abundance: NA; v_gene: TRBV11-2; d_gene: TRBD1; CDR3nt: TGTGCCAGCAGCTTGGATCTCGTGGAGACAGGGGGCGGGAGCACAGATACGCAGTATTTT; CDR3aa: CASSLDLVETGGGSTDTQYF
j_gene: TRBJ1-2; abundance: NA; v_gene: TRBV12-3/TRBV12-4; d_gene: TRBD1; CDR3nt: TGTGCCAGCAGGGAACAGGGGGGGTATGGCTACACCTTC; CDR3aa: CASREQGGYGYTF
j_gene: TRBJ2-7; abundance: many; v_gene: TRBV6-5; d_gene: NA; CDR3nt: TGTGCCAGCAGCCCTGGACTCTTCCCCAGCTCCTACGAGCAGTACTTC; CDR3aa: CASSPGLFPSSYEQYF
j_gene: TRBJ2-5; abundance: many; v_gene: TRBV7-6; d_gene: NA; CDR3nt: TGTGCCAGCAGCTCCGGGGGTGCCCAGTACTTC; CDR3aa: CASSSGGAQYF